The 13 T cell receptor beta chains given below trace back to one sample, sequenced in a study of T-cell reconstitution after alpha-beta-depleted transplantation in children. The TCRbeta library was prepared with unique molecular identifiers. TCRdb itself ran the PCR reads through MiXCR, one entry per CDR3 protein. The sample yields more than 400,000 distinct CDR3 sequences, around two fifths seen once. The material sequenced was PBMCs, taken before TCRalphabeta/CD19-depleted stem cell transplant. The receptors come from a girl aged 2 to 10 with aplastic anemia, due to receive a stem cell transplant.

The chain couples TRBV7-6 to TRBJ2-7; TRBD1 agrees at 7 bases. The CDR3 consists of 12 residues. Losses at the gene ends were 2 bases for V and 7 bases for J; bases not matched to a gene: 2. The germline V gene encodes CDR1 SGHVS and CDR2 FNYEAQ. For the CDR3, the DNA is TGTGCCAGCAGCTTACCACAGGGGGAGCAGTACTTC. Residues: CASSLPQGEQYF. The full variable domain, with the rest looked up from reference TRBV7-6 and TRBJ2-7, is GAGVSQSPRYKVTKRGQDVALRCDPISGHVSLYWYRQALGQGPEFLTYFNYEAQQDKSGLPNDRFSAERPEGSISTLTIQRTEQRDSAMYRCASSLPQGEQYFGPGTRLTVT.

The rearrangement links TRBV15 to TRBJ2-7; either TRBD1 or TRBD2 may supply D (5 bases each). V shed 5 bases and J shed 0 bases, with 14 bases lying between them. The V gene's germline CDR1 is LNHNV and CDR2 YYDKDF (reference sequence). There are 15 residues in the CDR3. Written as DNA, the CDR3 is TGTGCCACCAGCGTCCCCGGGGCGAGCTCCTACGAGCAGTACTTC. Encoded protein: CATSVPGASSYEQYF.

The V gene is TRBV10-2, the J gene TRBJ2-1; D not certain. From germline, CDR1 is WSHSY and CDR2 SAAADI. Between the trimmed V and J ends, which lost 2 bases and 7 bases, there was a span of 12 bases. This CDR3 comprises 14 residues. The CDR3 is CASSEGSPSNEQFF. The CDR3 region has the DNA TGCGCCAGCAGTGAGGGCAGTCCCTCTAATGAGCAGTTCTTC.

V and J are TRBV7-8 and TRBJ1-4; no definite D call. The germline gives CDR1 SGHVS, CDR2 FQNEAQ. The CDR3 has 13 residues. V was shortened by 0 bases and J by 8 bases, with 7 bases between the two germline ends. The CDR3 protein is CASSLAFEEKLFF. The CDR3 DNA follows: TGTGCCAGCAGCTTAGCCTTCGAGGAAAAACTGTTTTTT.

In its sample, this clonotype was seen a few times. This chain uses TRBV6-1 with TRBJ2-1; TRBD1 matches at 7 bases. Germline loops: CDR1 MNHNS, CDR2 SASEGT. The CDR3 has 15 amino acids. The trim removed 6 bases at V and 4 bases at J, leaving 9 bases unmatched. CDR3 DNA sequence: TGTGCCAGCAGGTCCGACAGGGCCGCATACAATGAGCAGTTCTTC. Protein: CASRSDRAAYNEQFF.

This clonotype was picked up a small number of times. This chain uses TRBV27 with TRBJ1-1; tentatively, D is TRBD1 (6 bases). V lost 2 bases to trimming and J lost 6 bases, with 10 bases between them. CDR1 MNHEY and CDR2 SMNVEV come from the germline V gene (reference sequence). CDR3 length: 13 residues. This CDR3 is CASSLREGAEAFF. The CDR3 DNA reads TGTGCCAGCAGTTTAAGGGAGGGGGCTGAAGCTTTCTTT.

The chain links TRBV20-1 to TRBJ2-7, with TRBD2 matching over 8 bases. Germline V gene sequence: CDR1 DFQATT, CDR2 SNEGSKA (reference sequence). The CDR3 covers 13 residues. Germline trimming cut 3 bases from V and 2 bases from J; bases unmatched to any gene: 3. The chain's CDR3 is CSASGREPYEQYF. The CDR3, as DNA: TGCAGTGCTAGCGGGAGGGAACCCTACGAGCAGTACTTC.

The chain recombines TRBV6-1 with TRBJ2-1; 8 bases are shared with TRBD1. Germline V gene lookup returns CDR1 MNHNS and CDR2 SASEGT. J lost 7 bases, V lost 3 bases, and 5 bases had no gene match. There are 14 residues in the CDR3. The CDR3 sequence is CASSDQGALNEQFF. CDR3 nucleotides: TGTGCCAGCAGTGATCAGGGGGCTCTGAATGAGCAGTTCTTC.

This rearrangement joins TRBV20-1 to TRBJ2-5, with D possibly being TRBD2 (6 bases). The CDR3 is made up of 15 amino acids. The germline V and J ends were trimmed by 0 bases and 7 bases, with 18 bases remaining between them. Per the germline V gene, CDR1 is DFQATT and CDR2 is SNEGSKA (reference sequence). CDR3 residues: CSARDVETRSVTQYF. In nucleotides, the CDR3 is TGCAGTGCTAGAGATGTTGAGACTAGGAGCGTGACCCAGTACTTC.

This clonotype was picked up many times. V and J are TRBV4-3 and TRBJ2-3; TRBD1 agrees at 10 bases. With 0 bases clipped from V and 3 bases from J, the junction kept 3 bases outside the gene matches. This CDR3 has 16 residues. Looked up from germline, CDR1 is LGHNA and CDR2 is YSLEER. The CDR3 DNA is TGCGCCAGCAGCCAAGAAGACAGGGGGCTAACAGATACGCAGTATTTT. Translating gives CASSQEDRGLTDTQYF.

This chain uses TRBV28 with TRBJ2-1; 10 positions agree with TRBD2. This CDR3 region has 16 residues. Trimming took 4 bases from V and 6 from J; bases not matched to a gene: 9. CDR1 is MDHEN, CDR2 SYDVKM, per germline. CDR3 loop: CASSSQLAGLANEQFF. CDR3 sequence (DNA): TGTGCCAGCAGTTCCCAACTAGCGGGATTAGCCAATGAGCAGTTCTTC.

This clonotype was seen a handful of times. The chain has TRBV20-1 and TRBJ2-7; 12 nucleotides agree with TRBD2. Germline CDR1 is DFQATT and CDR2 is SNEGSKA (reference sequence). CDR3 size: 15 residues. The trim removed 6 bases at V and 4 bases at J, leaving 10 bases unmatched. The CDR3 here is CSARRTSGIDYEQYF. CDR3 bases: TGCAGTGCCCGGAGGACTAGCGGGATTGATTACGAGCAGTACTTC.

This clonotype was detected only once. The chain has TRBV28 and TRBJ2-3; D unresolved. The V gene lost 10 bases and the J gene lost 4 bases, with 21 bases spanning the gap. The CDR3 contains 15 residues. The germline V gene has CDR1 MDHEN and CDR2 SYDVKM. The CDR3 DNA reads TGTGCCACCCTTAGACCGACCCAAAGGGCAGATACGCAGTATTTT. Translating gives CATLRPTQRADTQYF.